The text below deals with one T cell receptor (beta chain). The length of the CDR3 is 11 residues. CDR1 LNHDA and CDR2 SQIVND come from the germline V gene (reference sequence). Trimming at V came to 9 bases and at J to 9 bases, leaving 5 bases not matched to a gene. The entry originates in a study of shared clonotypes between healthy human individuals. Across the study: Three plates each covered CD4 naive and memory; CD8 naive two, CD8 memory one.

Libraries were prepared by immunoSEQ multiplex PCR; TCRdb keeps only in-frame clonotypes and omits some of them. The table lists 2.3 million or so clones, approximately 95% of them singletons. The V call is TRBV19, the J call TRBJ2-1; 7 nucleotides align to TRBD2. This TCR was recovered from a man between 18 and 35 years old in good health. Some clones in this sample may be carry-over from other donors' samples. The sample was naive CD4+ T cells from PBMCs. The subset here: CD45RA+ positively selected. CDR3 nucleotides: TGTGCCAGCGGGCGGGGGATTGAGCAGTTCTTC. It yields the protein CASGRGIEQFF.